This T cell receptor (beta chain) was sequenced in a study of Ad26.COV2.S vaccination and SARS-CoV-2 variants. Study-wide context: By the intramuscular route, Ad26.COV2.S was given once, or twice 56 days apart.

Treatment here: roughly 19 received Ad26.COV2.S at low or high dose, single or two shots; about 5 received placebo; per-sample allocation not given. After the first vaccine or placebo injection, samples were drawn on day 63. Germline CDR1 and CDR2: MDHEN and SYDVKM. This CDR3 spans 12 amino acids. V lost 4 bases and J 8 bases, leaving 11 bases between the germline ends. Method: immunoSEQ multiplex PCR; TCRdb's copy keeps in-frame clones and lacks some. The repertoire has some 250,000 clones, roughly 88% of them found once; the top ten carry about 10%. This clone was observed a few times. The specimen was peripheral blood, collected in a trial of Ad26.COV2.S vaccine versus placebo. This clonotype was obtained from a person aged 18-65 years who received the Ad26.COV2.S COVID-19 vaccine or a placebo. The chain links TRBV28 to TRBJ1-2; D gene ambiguous. The CDR3 bases are TGTGCCAGCAGTTCGCTCCGACCCGGCTACACCTTC. This translates into CASSSLRPGYTF.